The clone carrying this T cell receptor beta chain has a count of ten or more. What it recognizes is unknown. These data belong to a study of identical twins. Points from the study as a whole: Twin-shared out-of-frame alpha sequences showed excess low generation probability. Less excess twin sharing appeared in beta out-of-frame sequences. Instead of following the same donors, the conclusions were based on cross-sectional statistical analysis.

The V segment lost 3 bases and the J segment 1 base; nucleotides outside the gene matches: 4. CDR1 and CDR2 from the germline V gene are SGHKS and YYEKEE (reference sequence). The CDR3 has 15 amino acids. Each CDR3 protein gets one entry after TCRdb re-called the 5' RACE reads with MiXCR. The sample includes fewer than 650,000 distinct CDR3 sequences, over 8.5% of them seen just once. These same records also appear under a second study, on yellow fever vaccine responses in identical twins. That study reports: Reports say the vaccine T cell response in twins looked partly convergent and partly personalized.

The TCR sequence derives from a woman aged 18-29 years in good health. Source material: PBMCs. The rearrangement uses TRBV5-5 and TRBJ2-3; 8 bases fit TRBD1. The CDR3 region has the DNA TGTGCCAGCAGCTCCCGGACAGGGCGCACAGATACGCAGTATTTT. It yields the protein CASSSRTGRTDTQYF.